These T cell receptor beta chains were read from a single sample in a study of spatial heterogeneity in lung cancer. TCRdb re-derived calls from the 5' RACE reads in MiXCR, one entry per CDR3 protein. The sample lists 25,000 or so distinct CDR3 sequences, approximately 4.8% occurring once. Material: PBMCs, obtained at surgery. These receptors were taken from a male donor with early-stage non-small cell lung cancer. CDR3s include the opening cysteine and the closing phenylalanine or tryptophan. The order of the fields is clone size, V gene, J gene, D gene, CDR3 DNA, CDR3 protein. D genes are given only for firm matches. Rows give clone size only sometimes, using once, few, many, or a class for an expanded clone.

>many|TRBV3-1|TRBJ1-6|NA
TGTGCCAGCAACGTCTTAGGGTCACCCCTCCACTTT
CASNVLGSPLHF
>many|TRBV6-1|TRBJ1-5|NA
TGTGCCAGCAGTGGATCCAGCAATCAGCCCCAGCATTTT
CASSGSSNQPQHF
>many|TRBV5-1|TRBJ2-7|NA
TGCGCCAGCAGCTTGGCCTTGGGGGGAAGGAACGAGCAGTACTTC
CASSLALGGRNEQYF
>many|TRBV7-2|TRBJ2-2|NA
TGTGCCAGCAGCCCCGGACAGACCACCGGGGAGCTGTTTTTT
CASSPGQTTGELFF
>NA|TRBV28|TRBJ1-6|NA
TGTGCCAGCAGTTTACCCCCCATGGAGGGGAATTCACCCCTCCACTTT
CASSLPPMEGNSPLHF
>medium-sized|TRBV20-1|TRBJ1-5|NA
TGCAGTGCTGGGGGGCAGCCCCAGCATTTT
CSAGGQPQHF
>few|TRBV9|TRBJ2-5|TRBD2
TGTGCCAGCAGCGTAGCGGCGGGAGCGCAAGAGACCCAGTACTTC
CASSVAAGAQETQYF
>once|TRBV9|TRBJ2-2|NA
TGTGCCAGCAGCGCCTACCCCGGGGAGCTGTTTTTT
CASSAYPGELFF
>many|TRBV24-1|TRBJ2-3|NA
TGTGCCACCAGTAGAGGACAGAACCTGCTTAATACAGATACGCAGTATTTT
CATSRGQNLLNTDTQYF
>NA|TRBV7-8|TRBJ1-2|TRBD1
TGTGCCAGCAGCCCCCGGACAGGGCGATCTAACTATGGCTACACCTTC
CASSPRTGRSNYGYTF
>many|TRBV28|TRBJ2-4|NA
TGTGCCAGCACAATGAGCGCCAAAAACATTCAGTACTTC
CASTMSAKNIQYF
>many|TRBV5-1|TRBJ2-3|NA
TGCGCCAGCAGTTCCGGGACCAGGGCAGATACGCAGTATTTT
CASSSGTRADTQYF
>many|TRBV2|TRBJ2-6|TRBD1
TGTGCCAGCAGGAGAGAACAGGGGGCAAGGGCCAACGTCCTGACTTTC
CASRREQGARANVLTF
>many|TRBV6-2/TRBV6-3|TRBJ2-7|NA
TGTGCCAGCAGTCAAGACCAGTACTTC
CASSQDQYF
>many|TRBV20-1|TRBJ2-7|TRBD2
TGCAGTGCTATTCGCGGGGGGAATTCCTACGAGCAGTACTTC
CSAIRGGNSYEQYF
>many|TRBV9|TRBJ1-6|NA
TGTGCCAGCAGCACCGGGACCCCGAATTCACCCCTCCACTTT
CASSTGTPNSPLHF
>many|TRBV20-1|TRBJ2-1|TRBD1
TGCAGTGCTGGGGACAGGGGATTTGAGCAGTTCTTC
CSAGDRGFEQFF
>NA|TRBV7-6|TRBJ1-4|NA
TGTGCCAGCAGCTCTCCCACTAATGAAAAACTGTTTTTT
CASSSPTNEKLFF
>many|TRBV3-1|TRBJ1-2|NA
TGTGCCAGCAGCCCCCAGACGGCGAACTATGGCTACACCTTC
CASSPQTANYGYTF
>many|TRBV11-3|TRBJ2-1|TRBD2
TGTGCCAGCAGCCCGGGACTAGCGGGAGGGAATCGGTACAATGAGCAGTTCTTC
CASSPGLAGGNRYNEQFF
>medium-sized|TRBV7-9|TRBJ2-3|NA
TGTGCCAGCAGCTTAAGACCGACTAGCACAGATACGCAGTATTTT
CASSLRPTSTDTQYF
>many|TRBV7-2|TRBJ1-6|NA
TGTGCCAGCAGCCAGGGTGGACGAGCCCTCCACTTT
CASSQGGRALHF
>many|TRBV7-3|TRBJ2-3|NA
TGTGCCAGCAGCTCTCCGGGACACCCCACAGATACGCAGTATTTT
CASSSPGHPTDTQYF
>many|TRBV15|TRBJ1-1|NA
TGTGCCACCAGCAGAGTTAGGGGTTCTGAAGCTTTCTTT
CATSRVRGSEAFF
>many|TRBV23-1|TRBJ2-2|NA
TGCGCCACCACAACACTCCAAATACAGGGGAACACCGGGGAGCTGTTTTTT
CATTTLQIQGNTGELFF
>many|TRBV7-6|TRBJ2-2|NA
TGTGCCAGCAGCGGCCGACGGGACCGCACCGGGGAGCTGTTTTTT
CASSGRRDRTGELFF
>many|TRBV20-1|TRBJ1-5|TRBD1
TGCAGTGCTAGAGCGACAGGGGTCGATCAGCCCCAGCATTTT
CSARATGVDQPQHF
>many|TRBV29-1|TRBJ2-1|TRBD2
TGCAGCGTTGGGGCTAGCGGGGGGTCGAGCTCCTACAATGAGCAGTTCTTC
CSVGASGGSSSYNEQFF
>many|TRBV6-1|TRBJ2-6|TRBD1
TGTGCCAGCAGTGGGACAGGGGGGGCCAACGTCCTGACTTTC
CASSGTGGANVLTF
>many|TRBV18|TRBJ1-4|NA
TGTGCCAGCTCACCACGCCAGGCTGGGCTTGCAACTAATGAAAAACTGTTTTTT
CASSPRQAGLATNEKLFF
>many|TRBV12-3/TRBV12-4|TRBJ1-1|TRBD1
TGTGCCAGCAGTTTAAAGGGGGCCCGGACTGAAGCTTTCTTT
CASSLKGARTEAFF
>many|TRBV2|TRBJ2-1|NA
TGTGCCAGCAGTGAACCACGGAGTGATGAGCAGTTCTTC
CASSEPRSDEQFF
>many|TRBV9|TRBJ1-1|NA
TGTGCCAGCAGCCCAGGGGTTGTCGGGAACACTGAAGCTTTCTTT
CASSPGVVGNTEAFF
>many|TRBV5-1|TRBJ2-1|NA
TGCGCCAGCAGCTTGGATGAGCGCCCCGGGTACAATGAGCAGTTCTTC
CASSLDERPGYNEQFF
>many|TRBV28|TRBJ1-2|TRBD1
TGTGCCAGCAGTCCCGGGACAGGGGTTGGTGGCTACACCTTC
CASSPGTGVGGYTF
>medium-sized|TRBV28|TRBJ2-5|NA
TGTGCCAGCAGTCTCCCCGGGGGTACAGGAACCCAGTACTTC
CASSLPGGTGTQYF
>many|TRBV19|TRBJ1-2|TRBD1
TGTGCCAGTAGCGGACAGGGGAGGAACTATGGCTACACCTTC
CASSGQGRNYGYTF
>many|TRBV6-6|TRBJ1-5|NA
TGTGCCAGCAGGGAAGGACAATCCAGCAATCAGCCCCAGCATTTT
CASREGQSSNQPQHF
>many|TRBV6-6|TRBJ1-4|TRBD1
TGTGCCAGCAGGCGCCCTACAGGGGTCGGGGAAAAACTGTTTTTT
CASRRPTGVGEKLFF
>many|TRBV19|TRBJ2-1|TRBD1
TGTGCCAGTAGTATAGAGGACAGGGAGTGGAATGAGCAGTTCTTC
CASSIEDREWNEQFF
>many|TRBV3-1|TRBJ2-7|TRBD2
TGTGCCAGCAGCCGTCAGCGGGAAGGGCCCTACGAGCAGTACTTC
CASSRQREGPYEQYF
>many|TRBV12-3/TRBV12-4|TRBJ1-2|NA
TGTGCCAGCAGTTTGGGAGTTTGGGATGGCTACACCTTC
CASSLGVWDGYTF
>medium-sized|TRBV28|TRBJ2-6|TRBD1
TGTGCCAGCAGTCTGGGGACAGGGCGTAGCTCTGGGGCCAACGTCCTGACTTTC
CASSLGTGRSSGANVLTF
>NA|TRBV9|TRBJ2-1|NA
TGTGCCAGCAGCGTAGGGGACGAGAATGAGCAGTTCTTC
CASSVGDENEQFF
>many|TRBV5-1|TRBJ2-5|NA
TGCGCCAGCAGCTTGGAGGCCCAGGGGTCGGGGGAGACCCAGTACTTC
CASSLEAQGSGETQYF
>many|TRBV12-3/TRBV12-4|TRBJ2-7|NA
TGTGCCAGCAGTTCGGATTTCGAGCAGTACTTC
CASSSDFEQYF
>many|TRBV6-1|TRBJ1-5|TRBD1
TGTGCCAGCAGCCAACAGGGGGCGCGGGGCAATCAGCCCCAGCATTTT
CASSQQGARGNQPQHF
>many|TRBV28|TRBJ1-5|TRBD1
TGTGCCACCTTGGGACAGTTAAATCAGCCCCAGCATTTT
CATLGQLNQPQHF
>many|TRBV5-1|TRBJ1-4|NA
TGCGCCAGCAGCTTGGCAGGTGCAAATGAAAAACTGTTTTTT
CASSLAGANEKLFF
>many|TRBV28|TRBJ2-5|NA
TGTGCCAGCAGTTTCAGGTACCAAGAGACCCAGTACTTC
CASSFRYQETQYF